The present T cell receptor beta chain was sequenced within a study of blood T cell repertoires in COVID-19 (TCRdb year 2020). Regarding the research as a whole: Samples from collaborators originated in the United States, Italy and Spain and spanned both the acute and convalescent phases of COVID-19. Sample metadata almost always included a de-identified subject ID, COVID-19 status, age in years and sex. A freely available public database, intended as a resource for researchers studying the immune response to SARS-CoV-2, is where the repertoires were released. The material from the prospective study consisted of cDNA or gDNA derived from T cells, B-cell-depleted T cells, or PBMCs. Subjects who had been exposed to COVID-19, were actively infected with it, or had recovered from it provided the deeply sampled blood TCRbeta repertoires that made up the dataset. HLA class I and class II types, where available, came from metadata supplied by the sample provider rather than from assay-based typing. The samples were drawn from the first 160 participants of the ongoing ImmuneRACE study and from some 1,300 subjects provided by 6 global collaborators. General conclusions and limits of the study: The amount of clinical and demographic metadata varied by source and participant and was provided uncurated.

Whole blood was collected in K2EDTA tubes by collaborating institutions according to the institutions' own protocols. For TCRbeta analysis, collaborators shipped samples in one of three forms: frozen whole blood, isolated PBMCs, or DNA extracted from either of those sample types. About this clone: This receptor's antigen is unknown. Per-base quality was not reported, and no clone a single base away is much larger than it.

TCRbeta CDR3 regions were amplified from genomic DNA by means of the immunoSEQ Assay, a bias-controlled multiplex PCR. The study's own analysis went as follows. Nucleated cell counts per sample were estimated from amplification of reference gene primers within the assay. Sequence reads were collapsed and filtered to measure the absolute abundance of every unique TCRbeta CDR3 rearrangement. For each sample, productive Simpson clonality was calculated by taking the square root of Simpson's diversity index across productive rearrangements. Not all clones reach the TCRdb copy of this immuneACCESS table, which keeps in-frame sequences only. Checked studies attribute under half of the gap to unresolved V genes and leave the rest unexplained. The V and J calls and the clone size are those of that table, but D and trimming were determined from the DNA. The sample table shows about 190,000 clones, and roughly nine tenths are seen once. Clones ranked in the top ten supply about 2% of the sample.

The source of this sequence is a man in his 70s with active or convalescent COVID-19. Input material: peripheral blood.

In nucleotide form, the sequence is TGTGCCAGCAGCTTAACAGGGGACCTTGCCGGGGAGCTGTTTTTT. Translated, this gives CASSLTGDLAGELFF. The rearrangement combines TRBV7-8 with TRBJ2-2; 7 bases in the middle match TRBD1. V is cut back by 2 bases and J by 6 bases, with 6 bases in the junction unmatched. Taken from cysteine to phenylalanine, the CDR3 has 15 residues. Only the CDR3 DNA is retained, 45 bases long and in frame from the first base. The germline V gene sets CDR1 to SGHVS and CDR2 to FQNEAQ.